In its sample, the clone carrying this T cell receptor beta chain was seen a few times. The antigen remains unidentified. The data originate from a study of shared clonotypes between healthy human individuals. Study-wide findings and caveats: In general, naive subsets displayed greater estimated richness than memory subsets did. Of the naive CD4 clonotypes, about 5% were shared across a handful of donors.

The method was immunoSEQ multiplex PCR; TCRdb's version includes in-frame clones alone and lacks a portion of them. The repertoire holds 800,000 to 1,200,000 clones, about 80% seen once, with under 0.6% in the top ten. This sequence originates from a man aged 18-30 years in good health. Some clones in this sample may be carry-over from other donors' samples. Source material: memory CD4+ T cells from PBMCs. Stated subset: CD45RA-negative fraction.

This CDR3 reads CASSALAAGVTDTQYF. In nucleotides, the CDR3 is TGTGCCAGCAGCGCCCTAGCGGCCGGAGTCACAGATACGCAGTATTTT. The rearrangement links TRBV11-2 to TRBJ2-3, with 7 bases that match TRBD2. This CDR3 region has 16 residues. The V segment lost 5 bases and the J segment 2 bases; nucleotides outside the gene matches: 10. The germline CDR1 and CDR2 sequences are SGHAT and FQNNGV.